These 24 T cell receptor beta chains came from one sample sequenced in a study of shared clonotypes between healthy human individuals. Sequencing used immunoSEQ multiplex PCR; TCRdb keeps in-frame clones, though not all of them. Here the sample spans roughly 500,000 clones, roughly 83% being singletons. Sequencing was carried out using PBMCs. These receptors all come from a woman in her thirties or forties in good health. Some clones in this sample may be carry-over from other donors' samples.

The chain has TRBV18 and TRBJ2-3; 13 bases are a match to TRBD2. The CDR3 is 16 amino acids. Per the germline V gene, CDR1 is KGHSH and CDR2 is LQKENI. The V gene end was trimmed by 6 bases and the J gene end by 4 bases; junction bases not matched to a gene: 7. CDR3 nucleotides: TGTGCCAGCTCTTCAGGACTAGCGGGAGCGGCAGATACGCAGTATTTT. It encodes CASSSGLAGAADTQYF.

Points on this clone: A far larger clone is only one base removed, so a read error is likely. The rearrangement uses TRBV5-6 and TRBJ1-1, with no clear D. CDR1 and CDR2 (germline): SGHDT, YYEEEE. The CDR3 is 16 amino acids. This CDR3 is CASSLSTSRWNTEALF. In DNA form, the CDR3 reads TGTGCCAGCAGCTTGTCGACAAGCCGGTGGAACACTGAAGCTCTCTTT.

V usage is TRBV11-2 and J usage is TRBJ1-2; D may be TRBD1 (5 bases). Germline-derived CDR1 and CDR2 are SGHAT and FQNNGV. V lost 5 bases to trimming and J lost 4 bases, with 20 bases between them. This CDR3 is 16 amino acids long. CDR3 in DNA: TGTGCCAGCAGCACCCCTTCGGGACCGTCGACCTATGGCTACACCTTC. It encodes CASSTPSGPSTYGYTF.

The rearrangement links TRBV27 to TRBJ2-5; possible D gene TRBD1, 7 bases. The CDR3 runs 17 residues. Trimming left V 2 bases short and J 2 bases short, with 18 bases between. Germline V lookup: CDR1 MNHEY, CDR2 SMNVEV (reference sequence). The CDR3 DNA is TGTGCCAGCAGTTTACAGGGGGTGGGAGGCGTGCAAGAGACCCAGTACTTC. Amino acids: CASSLQGVGGVQETQYF.

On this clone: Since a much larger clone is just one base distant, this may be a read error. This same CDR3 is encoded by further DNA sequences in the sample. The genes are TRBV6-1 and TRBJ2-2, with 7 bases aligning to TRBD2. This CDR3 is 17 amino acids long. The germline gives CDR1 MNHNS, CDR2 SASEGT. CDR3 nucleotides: TGTGCCAGCAGTGAAGGGGGGGGAGTGGGAGGTACCGGAGAGCTGTTTTTT. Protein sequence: CASSEGGGVGGTGELFF.

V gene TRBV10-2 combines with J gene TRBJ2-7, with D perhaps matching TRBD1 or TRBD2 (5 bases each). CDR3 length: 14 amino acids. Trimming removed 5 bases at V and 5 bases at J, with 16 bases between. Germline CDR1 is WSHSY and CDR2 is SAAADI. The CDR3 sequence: CASSLGRGRDEQYF. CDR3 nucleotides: TGCGCCAGCAGTCTTGGTCGGGGCAGGGACGAGCAGTACTTC.

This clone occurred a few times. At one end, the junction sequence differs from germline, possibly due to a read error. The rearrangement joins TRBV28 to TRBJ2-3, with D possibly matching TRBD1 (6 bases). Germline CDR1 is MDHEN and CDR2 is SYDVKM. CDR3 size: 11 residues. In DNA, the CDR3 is TGTGCCAGCAGTTCAAACCTCGGGACACATTTT. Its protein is CASSSNLGTHF.

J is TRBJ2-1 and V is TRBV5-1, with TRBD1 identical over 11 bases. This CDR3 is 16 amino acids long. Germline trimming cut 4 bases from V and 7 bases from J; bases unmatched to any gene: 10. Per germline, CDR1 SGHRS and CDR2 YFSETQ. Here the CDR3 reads CASSHPDRGRGNEQFF. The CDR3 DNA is TGCGCCAGCAGCCACCCGGACAGGGGGCGCGGGAATGAGCAGTTCTTC.

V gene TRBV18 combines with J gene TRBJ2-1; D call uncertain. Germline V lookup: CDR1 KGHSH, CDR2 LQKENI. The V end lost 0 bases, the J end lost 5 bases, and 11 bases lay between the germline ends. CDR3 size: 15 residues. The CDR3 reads CASSPPRGEDNEQFF. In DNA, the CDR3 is TGTGCCAGCTCACCACCTCGCGGAGAGGACAATGAGCAGTTCTTC.

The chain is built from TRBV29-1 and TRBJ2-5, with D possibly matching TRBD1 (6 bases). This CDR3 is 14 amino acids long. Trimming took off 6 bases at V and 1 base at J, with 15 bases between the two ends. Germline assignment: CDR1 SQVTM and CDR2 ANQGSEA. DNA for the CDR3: TGCAGCGTAGCCACCGGACAGTTCCAAGAGACCCAGTACTTC. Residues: CSVATGQFQETQYF.

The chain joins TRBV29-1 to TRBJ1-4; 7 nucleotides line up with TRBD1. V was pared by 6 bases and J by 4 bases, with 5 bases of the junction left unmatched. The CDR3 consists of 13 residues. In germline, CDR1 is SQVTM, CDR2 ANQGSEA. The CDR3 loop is CSVGGGHNEKLFF. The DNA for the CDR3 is TGCAGCGTGGGAGGGGGCCATAATGAAAAACTGTTTTTT.

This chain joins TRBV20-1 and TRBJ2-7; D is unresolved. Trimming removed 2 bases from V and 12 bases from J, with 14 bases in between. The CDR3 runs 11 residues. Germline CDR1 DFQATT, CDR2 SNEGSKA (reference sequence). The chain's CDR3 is CSARRQPISYF. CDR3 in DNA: TGCAGTGCTAGAAGGCAGCCTATCTCGTACTTC.

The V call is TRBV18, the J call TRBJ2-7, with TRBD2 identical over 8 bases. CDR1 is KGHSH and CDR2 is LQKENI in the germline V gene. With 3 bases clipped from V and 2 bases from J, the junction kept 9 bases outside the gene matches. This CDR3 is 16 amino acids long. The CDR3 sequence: CASSPRGGRQTYEQYF. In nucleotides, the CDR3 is TGTGCCAGCTCACCCCGGGGGGGGAGGCAGACCTACGAGCAGTACTTC.

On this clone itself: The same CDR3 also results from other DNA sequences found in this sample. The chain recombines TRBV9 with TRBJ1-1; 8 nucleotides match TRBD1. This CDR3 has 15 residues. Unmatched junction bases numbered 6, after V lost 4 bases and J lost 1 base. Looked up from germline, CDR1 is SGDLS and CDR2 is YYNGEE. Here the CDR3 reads CASSPWTGRNTEAFF. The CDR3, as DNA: TGTGCCAGCAGCCCATGGACAGGGCGGAACACTGAAGCTTTCTTT. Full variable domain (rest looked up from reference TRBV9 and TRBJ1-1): DSGVTQTPKHLITATGQRVTLRCSPRSGDLSVYWYQQSLDQGLQFLIQYYNGEERAKGNILERFSAQQFPDLHSELNLSSLELGDSALYFCASSPWTGRNTEAFFGQGTRLTVV.

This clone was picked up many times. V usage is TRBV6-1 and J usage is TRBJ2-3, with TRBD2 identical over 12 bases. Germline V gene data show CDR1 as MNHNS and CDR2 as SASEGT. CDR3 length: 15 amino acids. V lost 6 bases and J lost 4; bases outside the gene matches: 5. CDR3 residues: CASSPTSGSPDTQYF. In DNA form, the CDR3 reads TGTGCCAGCAGCCCGACTAGCGGGAGTCCAGATACGCAGTATTTT.

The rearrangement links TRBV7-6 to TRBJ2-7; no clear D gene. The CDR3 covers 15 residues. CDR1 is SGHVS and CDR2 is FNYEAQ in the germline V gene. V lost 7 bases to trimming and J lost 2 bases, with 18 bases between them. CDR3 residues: CASIAPHTPTYEQYF. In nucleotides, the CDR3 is TGTGCCAGCATCGCCCCCCACACACCCACCTACGAGCAGTACTTC.

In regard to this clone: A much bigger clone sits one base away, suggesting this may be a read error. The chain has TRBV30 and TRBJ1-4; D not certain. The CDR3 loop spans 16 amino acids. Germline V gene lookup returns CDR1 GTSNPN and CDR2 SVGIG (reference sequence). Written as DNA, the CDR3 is TGTGCCCGGAGTGCCTCGAGGACGTCAACTAATGAAAAACTGTTTTTT. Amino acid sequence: CARSASRTSTNEKLFF. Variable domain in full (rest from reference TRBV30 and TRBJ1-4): SQTIHQWPATLVQPVGSPLSLECTVEGTSNPNLYWYRQAAGRGLQLLFYSVGIGQISSEVPQNLSASRPQDRQFILSSKKLLLSDSGFYLCARSASRTSTNEKLFFGSGTQLSVL.

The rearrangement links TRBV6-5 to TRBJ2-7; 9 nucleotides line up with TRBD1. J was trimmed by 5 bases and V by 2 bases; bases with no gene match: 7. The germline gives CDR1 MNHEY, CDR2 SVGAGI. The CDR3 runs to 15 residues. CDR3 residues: CASSYVDRGPHEQYF. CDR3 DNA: TGTGCCAGCAGTTACGTGGACAGGGGTCCCCACGAGCAGTACTTC.

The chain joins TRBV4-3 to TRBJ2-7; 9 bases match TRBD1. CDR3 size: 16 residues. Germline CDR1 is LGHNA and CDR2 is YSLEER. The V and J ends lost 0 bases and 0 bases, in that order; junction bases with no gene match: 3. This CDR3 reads CASSQDGGQGSYEQYF. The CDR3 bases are TGCGCCAGCAGCCAAGATGGGGGACAGGGCTCCTACGAGCAGTACTTC.

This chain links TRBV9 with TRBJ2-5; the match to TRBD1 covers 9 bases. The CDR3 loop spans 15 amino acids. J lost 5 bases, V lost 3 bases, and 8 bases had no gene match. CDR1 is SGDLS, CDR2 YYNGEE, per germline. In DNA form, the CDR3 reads TGTGCCAGCAGCGAGGGACAGGGCGCGGGGGAGACCCAGTACTTC. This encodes CASSEGQGAGETQYF.

CDR3 sequence: CASSYEAGLGKKQFF. DNA of the CDR3: TGTGCCAGCAGTTACGAGGCGGGCCTAGGGAAGAAGCAGTTCTTC. The chain has TRBV6-5 and TRBJ2-1; weak D call: TRBD2 (5 bases). The CDR3 loop spans 15 amino acids. Trimming left V 2 bases short and J 11 bases short, with 19 bases between. The germline CDR1 and CDR2 sequences are MNHEY and SVGAGI.

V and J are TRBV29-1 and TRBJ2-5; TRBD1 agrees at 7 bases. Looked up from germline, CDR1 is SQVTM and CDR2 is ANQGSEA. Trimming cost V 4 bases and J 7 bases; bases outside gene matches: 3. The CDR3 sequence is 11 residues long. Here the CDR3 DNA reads TGCAGCGTTGGACAGGGTGGGACCCAGTACTTC. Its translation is CSVGQGGTQYF.

For the CDR3, the DNA is TGTGCCAGCAGCCCACAGGGGCCGGTTGGGTACGAGCAGTACTTC. Protein: CASSPQGPVGYEQYF. V usage is TRBV11-1 and J usage is TRBJ2-7; 7 bases are a match to TRBD1. This CDR3 has 15 residues. Trimming removed 5 bases from V and 4 bases from J; junction bases left unmatched: 11. Germline CDR1 is SGHAT and CDR2 is FQDESV (reference sequence).

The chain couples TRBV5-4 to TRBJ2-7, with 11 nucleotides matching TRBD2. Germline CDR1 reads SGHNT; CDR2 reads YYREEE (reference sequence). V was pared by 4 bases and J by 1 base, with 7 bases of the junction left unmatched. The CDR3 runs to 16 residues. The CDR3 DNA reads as TGTGCCAGCAGCGGAGCCACTAGCGGGGGTTCCTACGAGCAGTACTTC. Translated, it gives CASSGATSGGSYEQYF.